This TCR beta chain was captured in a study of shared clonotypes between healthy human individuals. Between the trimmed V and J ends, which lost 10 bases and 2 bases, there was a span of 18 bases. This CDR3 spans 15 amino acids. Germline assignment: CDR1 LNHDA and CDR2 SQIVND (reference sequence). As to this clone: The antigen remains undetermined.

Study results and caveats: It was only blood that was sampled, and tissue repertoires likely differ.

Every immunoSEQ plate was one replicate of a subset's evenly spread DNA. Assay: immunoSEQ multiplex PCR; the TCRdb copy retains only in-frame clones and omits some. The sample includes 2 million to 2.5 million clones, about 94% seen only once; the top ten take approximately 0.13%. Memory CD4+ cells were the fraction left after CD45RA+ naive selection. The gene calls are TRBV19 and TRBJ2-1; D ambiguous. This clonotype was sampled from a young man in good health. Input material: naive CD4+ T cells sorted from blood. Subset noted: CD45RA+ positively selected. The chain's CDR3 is CATTPNGLTYNEQFF. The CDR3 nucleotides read TGTGCCACAACCCCGAATGGGCTAACCTACAATGAGCAGTTCTTC. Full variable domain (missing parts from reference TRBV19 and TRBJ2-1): DGGITQSPKYLFRKEGQNVTLSCEQNLNHDAMYWYRQDPGQGLRLIYYSQIVNDFQKGDIAEGYSVSREKKESFPLTVTSAQKNPTAFYLCATTPNGLTYNEQFFGPGTRLTVL.